This T cell receptor (beta chain) was recovered during a study of graft-versus-host responses after intestinal transplantation. Turning to the study itself: Recipients had transplants, and these were multivisceral, liver-intestinal, or isolated intestinal. General study findings and limits: The presence of high graft-versus-host to host-versus-graft clonal ratios in allografts characterized patients with graft-donor T cell macrochimerism. Early post-transplant HvG declines tracked with peak circulating GvH clone levels.

About this clone: The antigen remains unidentified.

CDR3 length: 14 residues. The V and J ends lost 4 bases and 2 bases respectively, with 8 bases between them. The germline gives CDR1 MDHEN, CDR2 SYDVKM. The table came from immunoSEQ multiplex PCR; TCRdb's copy has only in-frame clones and leaves some out. The profile shows some 85,000 clones, 85% to 95% of them singletons. The receptor comes from a human donor who was the organ donor for an intestinal transplant. The V call is TRBV28, the J call TRBJ1-4; D uncertain. Sample: unstimulated CD8+ T cells sorted from spleen or lymph node cells, taken before transplant. CDR3 sequence (DNA): TGTGCCAGCAGTTCCCGGGGTACTAATGAAAAACTGTTTTTT. Amino acid sequence: CASSSRGTNEKLFF.